This T cell receptor beta chain stems from a study of cytomegalovirus exposure and HLA in healthy donors (TCRdb year 2017). Turning to the overall study: An earlier analysis of roughly 500 of the donors reported approximately 300 Gb of sequence data and roughly 120 million unique TCR beta sequences obtained from roughly 180 million T cells. A separate validation cohort of roughly 130 different subjects was used in addition to the roughly 720-subject first cohort. The study used immunosequencing to profile the T cell repertoires of under 700 subjects and linked those repertoires to cytomegalovirus serostatus. About five DR-DQ haplotypes were handled as single units for association and clustering because linkage in the cohort was strong. To decide whether each TCR beta V gene segment behaved as functional or pseudogenic, an earlier analysis of over 500 of the donors relied on high-throughput TCR beta sequencing. HLA typing covered class I and class II loci at four-digit resolution. Rather than using new phenotypic data, the later analysis identified candidate immune exposures from TCR beta sequences and from how often those sequences occurred across donors. An early release that covered some 640 HLA-typed donors contained about 290 gigabases of sequencing data and about 84 million unique TCR sequences. In a later analysis, previously published TCR beta repertoires from 670 or so donors were re-analyzed and high-resolution HLA genotyping was added so that TCR occurrence patterns could be studied. Among the roughly 390 genotyped donors, around 81% belonged to the genetic ancestry cluster associated with self-reported Caucasian donors. A later genetic analysis used genome-wide SNP genotypes for about 55% of the 666 donors, treating that subset as a discovery cohort. To predict cytomegalovirus infection status, the study combined high-throughput TCR immunosequencing, statistical association of individual TCRs with disease status, and machine learning. On average, over 200,000 unique TCR beta nucleotide sequences were sequenced per donor among 398 genotyped donors of the cohort, with roughly 18% of those sequences being non-productive. All discovery cohort repertoires had been generated on a single sequencing platform. Typing coverage varied by locus: roughly 620-630 donors for A, B, C, DRB1 and DQB1; roughly 520 for DQA1; nearly 610 for DPA1; roughly 450 for DPB1. Alongside the repertoire data, information on donor age, sex, ethnicity and CMV serostatus was compiled. The study was designed to test whether signatures of past pathogen exposure could be identified by cataloging public T cell receptors. The full study reports these points: According to the authors, the approach could potentially be generalized to other disease states and immunological phenotypes. The classifier was reported to diagnose cytomegalovirus status with high specificity and sensitivity in both the original and validation cohorts. According to a later genetic analysis, donors in an Asian-associated ancestry cluster had fewer N-insertions in productive TCRs than the roughly 700-donor mean. Strong co-occurrence of HLA alleles, especially DR and DQ, made assigning TCR associations to individual alleles difficult. In the study, some 160 TCR beta chains were listed as associated with cytomegalovirus. Because the 87-base-pair reads could not distinguish some IMGT-functional V segments, including TRBV6-2 and TRBV6-3, those segments were excluded. In a later analysis, several top co-occurrence clusters were reported to appear linked to parvovirus B19, influenza, CMV and Epstein-Barr virus. Because HLA typing was missing for some donors at each locus, association tests included only the typed subset. In an earlier analysis of roughly 500 of the donors, most TCR beta V segments appeared in productive rearrangements about 90% or about 30% of the time, broadly matching IMGT annotations. According to a later analysis, most CMV-associated TCR beta chains appeared to be HLA-restricted, and the HLA associations seemed to be driven largely by CMV exposure. The cohort was sequenced for TCR beta chains only, and without alpha or paired-chain data the features that could be detected were limited. Sequencing depth was assumed to be roughly uniform across donors in the presence/absence analyses, though that assumption may not hold. A later analysis associated about 16,000 TCR beta sequences with specific HLA alleles at a false discovery rate of 0.05. Most TCR sequences were observed very rarely across donors, whereas some public TCRs were present in many individuals. For the cohort, immune exposure information was limited to CMV serostatus. In a later analysis, TCR association rates were found to vary across HLA loci, with the most associated TCRs seen for DRB1 alleles and the fewest for HLA-C alleles. A further reported finding was that TCR beta sequences accurately predicted the HLA-A and HLA-B alleles for most subjects in the first cohort. In vitro tests confirmed that a few of the cytomegalovirus-associated TCR beta chains recognize cytomegalovirus antigens. Because counts were too low, fewer than 20 rarely observed V segments, including chromosome 9 orphons, were excluded from the earlier analysis of around 590 of the donors. The sequencing pipeline was judged likely to have produced a cluster of highly shared sequence variants as a technical artifact. A later analysis found that HLA-associated TCR beta chains were more clonally expanded and had lower generation probabilities than equally common non-associated chains. Correlated functional status among segregating V segments might reflect linkage disequilibrium, but an unknown experimental factor could not be ruled out. A later genetic analysis associated a missense DCLRE1C variant with V-gene and J-gene trimming of TCR beta chains, and an independent cohort replicated the association.

The junction shows trimming of 6 bases on V and 4 bases on J, plus 20 bases between the germline ends. Looking up the germline V gene yields CDR1 SGHRS and CDR2 YFSETQ. From the cysteine up to the phenylalanine, the CDR3 has a length of 16 residues. The only DNA kept is the CDR3, 48 bases in frame from the first base. Libraries came from the immunoSEQ multiplex PCR assay. A mixture of 60 forward primers for TCR Vbeta segments and 13 reverse primers for TCR Jbeta segments was used in the multiplex PCR. The CDR3 region of rearranged TCR beta genes was amplified from genomic DNA with a multiplex PCR assay. The amplified TCR beta libraries were sequenced on the Illumina HiSeq System as 87-base-pair reads. The authors' analysis ran thus. In a later analysis, tens of millions of unique TCR beta chains were counted across the 500 to 700 repertoires, and approximately 9.9 million of these chains were shared by at least two donors. A nearest-neighbor algorithm error-corrected the raw reads and collapsed the reads into unique sequences, merging closely related sequences to remove PCR and sequencing errors. Alignment of CDR3 sequences to IMGT reference sequences was used to assign V, D and J gene segments. For a sequence to be retained, a match of at least six nucleotides to both a V gene segment and a J gene segment was required. A rearrangement was called productive if the CDR3 had no stop codons and remained in frame with V and J, and every other rearrangement was called non-productive. Following IMGT convention, CDR3 was defined as the stretch from the second conserved V-encoded cysteine up to the conserved J-encoded phenylalanine. In an earlier analysis of more than 550 of the donors, sequences lacking an unambiguous match to a single V gene segment were excluded. In an earlier analysis of 450 to 700 of the donors, V segments were called functional above 56.7% productive rearrangements and were called segregating when the between-donor standard deviation exceeded 5%. To diagnose cytomegalovirus status from the catalog of TCR beta chain sequences, a statistical classification framework was built. In a later analysis, V and J genes were assigned by comparing TCR nucleotide sequences against IMGT/GENE-DB human TR gene sequences. In a later analysis, CDR3 sequences and most-parsimonious VDJ recombination scenarios were assigned using the TCRdist pipeline. In a later analysis, each TCR beta chain was defined by its CDR3 amino acid sequence together with its V-gene family, and reads without a unique V-gene family were excluded. To address suspected cross-contamination and a sequencing artifact, a later analysis removed under 600 highly shared, low-generation-probability nucleotide sequences. A later analysis calculated a clonal expansion index for each public chain from normalized within-repertoire ranks of inferred template counts. Generation probabilities in a later analysis came from a VDJ recombination model fitted to out-of-frame rearrangements, and those results were checked against IGoR. In a later analysis, TCR-TCR, TCR-HLA and TCR-CMV co-occurrence was scored with hypergeometric tests, and a repertoire-size bias correction was applied to TCR pairs. In a later analysis, false discovery rates were estimated by permuting HLA or CMV assignments 20 times. In a later analysis, co-occurring TCRs were grouped using DBSCAN, and TCRdist sequence similarity was added for clustering within HLA-allele-positive subsets. Repertoires with fewer than 30,000 or more than 120,000 public chains were left out of co-occurrence clustering, as were about 5 repertoires with anomalous nucleotide sharing. What TCRdb holds here is the immuneACCESS table cut down to in-frame rearrangements. Part of the clones is not present; checked against another copy, under half of the missing clones reflect an unresolved V gene, and the others are unexplained. The V and J calls and clone size were taken over from that table, and D and trimming were inferred from the DNA. The sample yields some 97,000 clones; around 75% were counted once. The ten most abundant clones make up around 5% of the sample.

In total, more than 500 healthy bone marrow donors made up the cohort. Cohort members were all nominally healthy when sampled, although unrecorded immune exposures were likely present. The donor was CMV seropositive and was included in the group of approximately 310 seropositive cohort members. Every donor gave a peripheral blood sample, and the peripheral blood mononuclear cells from that sample were used for TCR beta sequencing. The Qiagen DNeasy Blood Extraction Kit was used to extract genomic DNA from the blood cell samples. A word on this clone: The antigen this receptor binds is unknown. No much larger clone exists at a distance of one base, and base qualities are not known.

The chain is made from TRBV5-1 and TRBJ2-1; TRBD2 could be the D gene, as 7 bases match. Sequenced material: PBMCs. The receptor comes from a woman under 30 in good health and CMV-seropositive. The CDR3 corresponds to CASTKGGGSVYNEQFF. In nucleotides, the sequence is TGCGCCAGCACAAAAGGGGGGGGAAGCGTTTACAATGAGCAGTTCTTC.